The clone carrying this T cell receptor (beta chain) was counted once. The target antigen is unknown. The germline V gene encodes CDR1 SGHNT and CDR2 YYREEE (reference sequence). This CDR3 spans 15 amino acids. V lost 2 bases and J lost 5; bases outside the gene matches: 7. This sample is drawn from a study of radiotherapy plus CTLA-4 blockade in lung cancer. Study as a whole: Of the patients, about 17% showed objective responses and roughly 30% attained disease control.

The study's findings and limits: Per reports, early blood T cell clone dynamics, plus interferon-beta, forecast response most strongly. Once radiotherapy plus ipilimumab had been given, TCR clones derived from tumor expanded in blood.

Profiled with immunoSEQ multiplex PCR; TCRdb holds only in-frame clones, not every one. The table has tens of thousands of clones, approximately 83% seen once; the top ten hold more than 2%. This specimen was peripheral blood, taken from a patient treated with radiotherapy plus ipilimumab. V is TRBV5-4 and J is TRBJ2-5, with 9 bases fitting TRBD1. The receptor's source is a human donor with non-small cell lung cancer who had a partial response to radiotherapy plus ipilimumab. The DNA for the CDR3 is TGTGCCAGCAGCTTTCTTACAGGGGGCGATGAGACCCAGTACTTC. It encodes CASSFLTGGDETQYF.